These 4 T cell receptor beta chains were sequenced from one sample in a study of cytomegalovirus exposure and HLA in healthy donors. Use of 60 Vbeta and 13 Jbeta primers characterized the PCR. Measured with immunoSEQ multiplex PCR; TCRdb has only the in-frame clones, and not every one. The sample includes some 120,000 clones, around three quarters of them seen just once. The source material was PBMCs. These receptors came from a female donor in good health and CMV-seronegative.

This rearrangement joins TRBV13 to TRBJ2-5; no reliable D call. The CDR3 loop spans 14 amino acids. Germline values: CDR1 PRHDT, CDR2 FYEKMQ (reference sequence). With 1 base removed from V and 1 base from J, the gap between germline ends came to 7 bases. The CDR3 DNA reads TGTGCCAGCAGCTTAGCCACGGGCCAAGAGACCCAGTACTTC. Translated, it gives CASSLATGQETQYF. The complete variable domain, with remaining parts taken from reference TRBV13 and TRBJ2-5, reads AAGVIQSPRHLIKEKRETATLKCYPIPRHDTVYWYQQGPGQDPQFLISFYEKMQSDKGSIPDRFSAQQFSDYHSELNMSSLELGDSALYFCASSLATGQETQYFGPGTRLLVL.

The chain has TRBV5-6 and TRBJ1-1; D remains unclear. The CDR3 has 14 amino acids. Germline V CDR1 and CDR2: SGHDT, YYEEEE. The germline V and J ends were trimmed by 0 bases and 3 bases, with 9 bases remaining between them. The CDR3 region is CASSLARLYTEAFF. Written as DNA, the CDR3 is TGTGCCAGCAGCTTGGCCAGGCTTTACACTGAAGCTTTCTTT.

CDR3 region: CASSQELRGTDTQYF. Written as DNA, the CDR3 is TGCGCCAGCAGCCAAGAGTTGCGGGGCACAGATACGCAGTATTTT. The chain recombines TRBV4-3 with TRBJ2-3; tentative D call: TRBD2 (5 bases). Trimming took off 0 bases at V and 1 base at J, with 8 bases between the two ends. In germline, CDR1 is LGHNA, CDR2 YSLEER. The CDR3 has 15 residues.

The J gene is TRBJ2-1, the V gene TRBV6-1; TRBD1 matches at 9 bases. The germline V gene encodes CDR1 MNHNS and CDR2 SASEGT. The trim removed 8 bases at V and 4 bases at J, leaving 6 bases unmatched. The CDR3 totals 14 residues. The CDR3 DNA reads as TGTGCCAGCGAGACCGGGACAGGGTACAATGAGCAGTTCTTC. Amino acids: CASETGTGYNEQFF.